The 32 T cell receptor beta chains listed next were all sequenced from one sample in a study of beta chain features in type 1 diabetes. The entirety of the isolated RNA underwent reverse transcription, so expressed TCRB transcripts were sequenced. TCRdb's copy holds only in-frame clones and misses some; the assay was immunoSEQ multiplex PCR. The sample shows around 500,000 clones, over 9.5% of them seen only once. Input material: naive CD4+ T cells from blood. These receptors all stem from a woman between 18 and 29 years old in good health.

This chain joins TRBV7-9 and TRBJ2-2; D unresolved. The CDR3 consists of 14 residues. From germline, CDR1 is SEHNR and CDR2 FQNEAQ (reference sequence). Trimming shortened V by 5 bases and J by 1 base, and 8 bases separated the two germline ends. The CDR3 is CASSRQRNTGELFF. The CDR3 coding sequence is TGTGCCAGCAGCCGCCAGAGGAACACCGGGGAGCTGTTTTTT.

This clone was recorded a few times. The chain has TRBV4-1 and TRBJ2-5; D remains ambiguous. This CDR3 is 13 amino acids long. CDR1 is MGHRA, CDR2 YSYEKL, per germline. V was shortened by 11 bases and J by 3 bases, with 16 bases between the two germline ends. The CDR3, as DNA: TGCGCCGCCGCCCGTGGGGTAAAAGAGACCCAGTACTTC. Translating gives CAAARGVKETQYF.

This clone was counted a few times. The sample contains more than one DNA sequence encoding this CDR3. This sequence joins TRBV11-2 and TRBJ2-1; D unclear. The CDR3 is 14 amino acids. Trimming stripped 5 bases from V and 0 bases from J, with 8 bases between. CDR1 is SGHAT, CDR2 FQNNGV, per germline. The CDR3 DNA is TGTGCCAGCAGCCTCGGGCCCTCCTACAATGAGCAGTTCTTC. Amino acids: CASSLGPSYNEQFF.

V gene TRBV18 combines with J gene TRBJ1-5; 9 positions agree with TRBD1. V lost 4 bases, J lost 5 bases, and 9 bases stayed unmatched. From germline, CDR1 is KGHSH and CDR2 LQKENI. The CDR3 spans 16 residues. CDR3 sequence: CASSRPHRGQDQPQHF. The CDR3 nucleotides are TGTGCCAGCTCACGCCCGCACAGGGGGCAGGATCAGCCCCAGCATTTT.

This clone was observed a handful of times. The V and J genes are TRBV7-2 and TRBJ2-1; either TRBD1 or TRBD2 may supply D (5 bases each). The CDR3 runs to 14 residues. Trimming cost V 4 bases and J 6 bases, with 13 bases left between them. Germline V gene data show CDR1 as SGHTA and CDR2 as FQGNSA. The CDR3 loop is CASSSGTTLNEQFF. In DNA, the CDR3 is TGTGCCAGCAGCTCCGGGACCACACTCAATGAGCAGTTCTTC.

This clone was seen more than once but under ten times. The V call is TRBV7-9, the J call TRBJ1-5; D not certain. Trimming pared 5 bases from V and 5 bases from J, leaving 13 bases between. CDR1 and CDR2 (germline): SEHNR, FQNEAQ (reference sequence). This CDR3 spans 14 amino acids. In DNA form, the CDR3 reads TGTGCCAGCAGCCCAGGCGTAGGAGATCAGCCCCAGCATTTT. Translating gives CASSPGVGDQPQHF.

This clone was recorded a few times. CDR3 DNA: TGCGCCAGCAGCACAAACGGAGGGACCACCGGGGAGCTGTTTTTT. It specifies CASSTNGGTTGELFF. This chain joins TRBV5-1 and TRBJ2-2; possibly TRBD2 for D (6 bases). The V gene lost 4 bases and the J gene lost 4 bases, with 14 bases spanning the gap. CDR3 length: 15 residues. Germline V gene sequence: CDR1 SGHRS, CDR2 YFSETQ.

This clone was detected a few times. This chain joins TRBV5-1 and TRBJ2-1; TRBD1 aligns across 8 bases. CDR3 length: 15 residues. Trimming took 5 bases from V and 1 from J; bases not matched to a gene: 5. Germline assignment: CDR1 SGHRS and CDR2 YFSETQ. CDR3 DNA sequence: TGCGCCAGCAGTGTAAGGACAGGGTCCTACAATGAGCAGTTCTTC. Its translation is CASSVRTGSYNEQFF.

The genes are TRBV7-2 and TRBJ2-1, with D perhaps matching TRBD2 (5 bases). The CDR3 extends over 13 amino acids. The V gene lost 4 bases and the J gene lost 3 bases, with 7 bases spanning the gap. Germline V gene lookup returns CDR1 SGHTA and CDR2 FQGNSA. The chain's CDR3 is CASSSSYYNEQFF. In DNA, the CDR3 is TGTGCCAGCAGCTCTAGCTACTACAATGAGCAGTTCTTC.

This clone was counted a few times. The gene calls are TRBV29-1 and TRBJ2-1; TRBD2 agrees at 8 bases. Per germline, CDR1 SQVTM and CDR2 ANQGSEA. The junction had 12 bases not matched to a gene; V was cut back by 5 bases and J by 9 bases. This CDR3 comprises 14 residues. DNA for the CDR3: TGCAGCGTTTCCCGGGGGGGCCTACCAACTGAGCAGTTCTTC. Translated, it gives CSVSRGGLPTEQFF.

This clone was detected a few times. This chain uses TRBV2 with TRBJ1-4; TRBD1 might be the D (5 bases). This CDR3 contains 11 residues. Looked up from germline, CDR1 is SNHLY and CDR2 is FYNNEI. Trimming took 6 bases from V and 17 from J, leaving 16 bases between them. The CDR3 sequence is CASRQVEGDFF. In DNA form, the CDR3 reads TGTGCCAGCAGACAGGTTGAAGGTGATTTTTTT.

The table lists this clone with a few counts. The chain couples TRBV7-2 to TRBJ2-2; 9 positions agree with TRBD1. The V and J ends lost 10 bases and 5 bases, in that order; junction bases with no gene match: 5. CDR3 size: 13 residues. Germline V gene sequence: CDR1 SGHTA, CDR2 FQGNSA. This CDR3 is CATSGQGTGELFF. The CDR3 region has the DNA TGTGCCACCTCGGGACAGGGAACCGGGGAGCTGTTTTTT.

The CDR3 sequence: CAKQLGTSLFCEQYF. CDR3 DNA sequence: TGTGCCAAACAGCTTGGGACTAGCCTATTCTGCGAGCAGTACTTC. The J gene is TRBJ2-7, the V gene TRBV6-5, with TRBD2 identical over 9 bases. Trimming removed 10 bases from V and 6 bases from J; junction bases left unmatched: 16. Per the germline V gene, CDR1 is MNHEY and CDR2 is SVGAGI. This CDR3 contains 15 residues.

The chain joins TRBV29-1 to TRBJ2-2, with 7 bases aligning to TRBD2. This CDR3 comprises 15 residues. The germline V gene encodes CDR1 SQVTM and CDR2 ANQGSEA. V gave up 5 bases and J gave up 5 bases; unmatched junction bases: 11. The CDR3 here is CSVPSRAGATGELFF. CDR3 DNA: TGCAGCGTTCCCTCTAGGGCGGGAGCTACCGGGGAGCTGTTTTTT.

This chain uses TRBV9 with TRBJ2-1; D uncertain. This CDR3 contains 14 residues. Germline CDR1 reads SGDLS; CDR2 reads YYNGEE. Trimming stripped 3 bases from V and 6 bases from J, with 13 bases between. As DNA, the CDR3 is TGTGCCAGCAGCGAGAGAGATTGGGCCAATGAGCAGTTCTTC. Translation gives CASSERDWANEQFF.

The V and J genes are TRBV23-1 and TRBJ2-2, with D maybe TRBD2 (5 bases). TRBV23-1 is treated as an ORF (open reading frame) with a function not yet certain. V was clipped by 4 bases and J by 4 bases, with 19 bases between them. The CDR3 covers 17 residues. The CDR3 bases are TGCGCCAGCAGTCGACCGATTAGAGACCGGGGCACCGGGGAGCTGTTTTTT. It specifies CASSRPIRDRGTGELFF.

There are a few counts of this clone. The J gene is TRBJ1-4, the V gene TRBV23-1; perhaps TRBD1 as D (5 bases). TRBV23-1 has ORF status, its function being uncertain. The CDR3 sequence is 13 residues long. The V end was cut by 8 bases, the J end by 7 bases, with 14 bases between. CDR3 region: CASGQGRGEKLFF. As DNA, the CDR3 is TGCGCCAGCGGCCAGGGTCGGGGTGAAAAACTGTTTTTT.

V usage is TRBV18 and J usage is TRBJ2-3; D might be TRBD1 or TRBD2, each matching 6 bases. CDR3 length equals 16 residues. Germline values: CDR1 KGHSH, CDR2 LQKENI. The V gene lost 2 bases and the J gene lost 0 bases, with 12 bases spanning the gap. CDR3 sequence reads: CASSPWRGTSTDTQYF. CDR3 nucleotides: TGTGCCAGCTCACCATGGAGGGGGACTAGCACAGATACGCAGTATTTT.

A note on this clone: Other DNA sequences of this sample code for an identical CDR3. The chain is built from TRBV7-8 and TRBJ1-1, with D unclear. This CDR3 region has 14 residues. V was clipped by 1 base and J by 1 base, with 7 bases between them. CDR1 and CDR2 (germline): SGHVS, FQNEAQ. The CDR3 loop is CASSLVAGNTEAFF. The CDR3 DNA sequence: TGTGCCAGCAGCTTAGTGGCGGGGAACACTGAAGCTTTCTTT.

This sequence joins TRBV4-1 and TRBJ1-4; 8 nucleotides agree with TRBD1. Germline V gene lookup returns CDR1 MGHRA and CDR2 YSYEKL. The trim removed 2 bases at V and 5 bases at J, leaving 7 bases unmatched. The CDR3 has 16 amino acids. Here the CDR3 reads CASSQLWTGPNEKLFF. The CDR3 nucleotides read TGCGCCAGCAGCCAACTGTGGACAGGGCCCAATGAAAAACTGTTTTTT.

This chain uses TRBV5-4 with TRBJ2-5; 10 bases fit TRBD1. The CDR3 spans 15 residues. Germline V gene lookup returns CDR1 SGHNT and CDR2 YYREEE (reference sequence). Trimming removed 3 bases from V and 5 bases from J; junction bases left unmatched: 7. CDR3 region: CASSWDRGLRETQYF. As DNA, the CDR3 is TGTGCCAGCAGCTGGGACAGGGGTCTGAGGGAGACCCAGTACTTC. The entire variable domain, with the rest obtained from reference TRBV5-4 and TRBJ2-5, is as follows: ETGVTQSPTHLIKTRGQQVTLRCSSQSGHNTVSWYQQALGQGPQFIFQYYREEENGRGNFPPRFSGLQFPNYSSELNVNALELDDSALYLCASSWDRGLRETQYFGPGTRLLVL.

The chain joins TRBV28 to TRBJ2-5; D remains unclear. CDR3 size: 14 residues. The ends were cut back, 4 bases at V and 4 bases at J, with 13 bases in the middle. The germline CDR1 and CDR2 sequences are MDHEN and SYDVKM. The CDR3, as DNA: TGTGCCAGCAGTTATCCCCCGATGTCAGAGACCCAGTACTTC. Its protein is CASSYPPMSETQYF.

This clone has a count of ten or more. This sequence joins TRBV29-1 and TRBJ2-7, with D unclear. Germline assignment: CDR1 SQVTM and CDR2 ANQGSEA. The CDR3 sequence is 12 residues long. Trimming stripped 4 bases from V and 0 bases from J, with 7 bases between. In DNA form, the CDR3 reads TGCAGCGTTGTTGCCAACTCCTACGAGCAGTACTTC. Translating it yields CSVVANSYEQYF.

The sample holds a few counts of this clone. The rearrangement links TRBV5-8 to TRBJ2-6; D possibly corresponds to TRBD2 (6 bases). V dropped 4 bases and J dropped 2 bases, with 19 bases sitting between them. The CDR3 has 18 amino acids. The germline CDR1 and CDR2 sequences are SGHTS and YDEGEE. CDR3 region: CASSSRGRRFAGANVLTF. CDR3 DNA sequence: TGTGCCAGCAGCAGTCGGGGGAGGCGATTTGCTGGGGCCAACGTCCTGACTTTC.

The CDR3 loop is CASSPYGKGDSYEQYF. The CDR3 region has the DNA TGTGCCAGCAGTCCCTACGGGAAGGGTGACTCCTACGAGCAGTACTTC. V usage is TRBV28 and J usage is TRBJ2-7, with D perhaps matching TRBD2 (5 bases). CDR1 is MDHEN and CDR2 is SYDVKM in the germline V gene. Trimming cost V 5 bases and J 0 bases, with 17 bases left between them. The CDR3 extends over 16 amino acids. Supplemented by reference TRBV28 and TRBJ2-7, the full variable domain reads DVKVTQSSRYLVKRTGEKVFLECVQDMDHENMFWYRQDPGLGLRLIYFSYDVKMKEKGDIPEGYSVSREKKERFSLILESASTNQTSMYLCASSPYGKGDSYEQYFGPGTRLTVT.

V usage is TRBV4-3 and J usage is TRBJ2-1, with D perhaps assigned TRBD1 or TRBD2 (5 bases each). CDR1 and CDR2 (germline): LGHNA, YSLEER. V lost 3 bases, J lost 9 bases, and 21 bases lay in between. This CDR3 contains 16 residues. The CDR3 is CASSQGTGPRGIEQFF. The CDR3 DNA reads TGCGCCAGCAGCCAGGGTACGGGACCCCGAGGGATTGAGCAGTTCTTC.

The sample holds many counts of this clone. V usage is TRBV30 and J usage is TRBJ2-1, with no clear D. V lost 0 bases and J 8 bases, leaving 11 bases between the germline ends. Germline-derived CDR1 and CDR2 are GTSNPN and SVGIG (reference sequence). This CDR3 has 13 residues. The CDR3 is CAWSVQPVDEQFF. CDR3 DNA: TGTGCCTGGAGTGTACAGCCCGTCGATGAGCAGTTCTTC.

In DNA, the CDR3 is TGTGCCAGCAGCACCTACCCTCTAGCGGGCGACTACGAGCAGTACTTC. Translating it yields CASSTYPLAGDYEQYF. The V gene is TRBV7-2, the J gene TRBJ2-7; 8 nucleotides match TRBD2. CDR1 and CDR2 from the germline V gene are SGHTA and FQGNSA. Trimming took 5 bases from V and 3 from J; bases not matched to a gene: 12. The CDR3 loop spans 16 amino acids.

The V gene is TRBV7-2, the J gene TRBJ1-4; TRBD1 matches at 7 bases. The CDR3 is 15 residues long. The germline V gene has CDR1 SGHTA and CDR2 FQGNSA. The ends lost 5 bases at V and 5 bases at J; junction bases unmatched: 8. For the CDR3, the DNA is TGTGCCAGCAGCGCTAGACAGGGAATGAATGAAAAACTGTTTTTT. This codes for CASSARQGMNEKLFF. The full variable domain, rest sourced from reference TRBV7-2 and TRBJ1-4, is GAGVSQSPSNKVTEKGKDVELRCDPISGHTALYWYRQSLGQGLEFLIYFQGNSAPDKSGLPSDRFSAERTGGSVSTLTIQRTQQEDSAVYLCASSARQGMNEKLFFGSGTQLSVL.

A note on this clone: This specimen includes other DNA sequences encoding the same CDR3. The chain uses TRBV29-1 and TRBJ2-3; D unclear. This CDR3 has 12 residues. The V end lost 6 bases, the J end lost 2 bases, and 9 bases lay between the germline ends. Per germline, CDR1 SQVTM and CDR2 ANQGSEA. DNA of the CDR3: TGCAGCGTGGCAGGTGACACAGATACGCAGTATTTT. Protein: CSVAGDTDTQYF.

This clone was picked up a small number of times. The chain joins TRBV19 to TRBJ2-1; D tentatively fits TRBD1 or TRBD2 (5 bases each). Trimming pared 3 bases from V and 4 bases from J, leaving 7 bases between. Looked up from germline, CDR1 is LNHDA and CDR2 is SQIVND (reference sequence). This CDR3 has 13 amino acids. The CDR3 DNA reads as TGTGCCAGTAGTATGGGGACGTACAATGAGCAGTTCTTC. This codes for CASSMGTYNEQFF.

The rearrangement links TRBV18 to TRBJ2-2, with D uncertain. Germline V CDR1 and CDR2: KGHSH, LQKENI. Trimming removed 5 bases at V and 2 bases at J, with 3 bases between. The CDR3 runs to 12 residues. CDR3 protein: CASSVNTGELFF. Written as DNA, the CDR3 is TGTGCCAGCTCAGTCAACACCGGGGAGCTGTTTTTT.